This T cell receptor beta chain was retrieved from a study of blood T cell repertoires in COVID-19. On the study more broadly: Sites across the United States, Italy and Spain contributed samples from acute and convalescent COVID-19.

V shed 1 base and J 6 bases; nucleotides not matched to a gene: 1. Looked up from germline, CDR1 is SGHVS and CDR2 is FQNEAQ. This CDR3 spans 15 amino acids. Per the authors' pipeline: Nucleated cell number was recorded as an estimate derived from reference gene primer amplification. Profiling relied on immunoSEQ multiplex PCR, and the TCRdb table lists in-frame clones only, not all of them. The D gene and trimming were derived from the DNA, and the V and J assignments and clone size from that table. The repertoire holds about 50,000 clones, 80% to 95% seen once, with 4.5% to 5.5% in the top ten. The chain joins TRBV7-8 to TRBJ2-1; the match to TRBD2 covers 12 bases. Sequencing was carried out using peripheral blood. The sequence was collected from a man aged 45-60 years with active COVID-19. CDR3 protein: CASSLELAGGNEQFF. The CDR3 nucleotides are TGTGCCAGCAGCTTAGAACTAGCGGGGGGCAATGAGCAGTTCTTC.